The rows below give T cell receptor beta chains drawn from one sample of a study of blood T cell repertoires in COVID-19. TCRdb keeps only in-frame clones here, not all; method: immunoSEQ multiplex PCR. The repertoire holds about 300,000 clones, around four fifths seen once, with roughly 1.3% in the top ten. Sequenced sample: peripheral blood. The source is a woman aged 50 to 60 with acute or convalescent COVID-19. Both conserved end residues are part of each CDR3. The order of the fields is clone size, V gene, J gene, D gene, CDR3 protein, CDR3 DNA. A D gene is named only where the DNA matches it firmly. Not all rows give a size; the values are once, few, many and, for expanded clones, a class.

clone_size: -
v_call: TRBV7-9
j_call: TRBJ1-5
d_call: -
cdr3_aa: CASSDQGNQPQHF
cdr3_nt: TGTGCCAGCAGCGACCAGGGGAATCAGCCCCAGCATTTT

clone_size: once
v_call: TRBV30
j_call: TRBJ1-1
d_call: -
cdr3_aa: CAWTPLEGHTNTEAFF
cdr3_nt: TGTGCCTGGACCCCCCTGGAGGGTCACACGAACACTGAAGCTTTCTTT

clone_size: -
v_call: TRBV21-1
j_call: TRBJ1-1
d_call: -
cdr3_aa: CASSKKQGKNTEAFF
cdr3_nt: TGTGCCAGCAGCAAAAAGCAGGGTAAGAACACTGAAGCTTTCTTT

clone_size: -
v_call: TRBV2
j_call: TRBJ1-3
d_call: -
cdr3_aa: CASSAGGSGNTIYF
cdr3_nt: TGTGCCAGCAGTGCCGGGGGCTCTGGAAACACCATATATTTT

clone_size: -
v_call: TRBV5-6
j_call: TRBJ1-5
d_call: -
cdr3_aa: CASSFAAQGTNSPQHF
cdr3_nt: TGTGCCAGCAGCTTTGCCGCCCAGGGGACAAATTCGCCCCAGCATTTT

clone_size: -
v_call: TRBV9
j_call: TRBJ1-2
d_call: -
cdr3_aa: CASRDRYYGYTF
cdr3_nt: TGTGCCAGCAGGGACAGATACTATGGCTACACCTTC

clone_size: -
v_call: TRBV29-1
j_call: TRBJ1-3
d_call: TRBD1
cdr3_aa: CSVGTGTGANSGNTIYF
cdr3_nt: TGCAGCGTTGGCACCGGGACAGGGGCCAACTCTGGAAACACCATATATTTT

clone_size: once
v_call: TRBV7-9
j_call: TRBJ1-1
d_call: -
cdr3_aa: CASSYTELNTEAFF
cdr3_nt: TGTGCCAGCAGCTACACCGAACTAAACACTGAAGCTTTCTTT

clone_size: -
v_call: TRBV7-2
j_call: TRBJ1-5
d_call: TRBD1
cdr3_aa: CASSLGQADQPQHF
cdr3_nt: TGTGCCAGCAGCTTGGGACAGGCTGATCAGCCCCAGCATTTT

clone_size: few
v_call: TRBV6-1
j_call: TRBJ2-5
d_call: TRBD2
cdr3_aa: CASSEAGTTGETQYF
cdr3_nt: TGTGCCAGCAGTGAAGCGGGGACTACGGGGGAGACCCAGTACTTC

clone_size: -
v_call: TRBV7-3
j_call: TRBJ2-3
d_call: TRBD1
cdr3_aa: CASSFPTTGSSFTDTQYF
cdr3_nt: TGTGCCAGCAGCTTTCCTACGACAGGGTCCTCCTTCACAGATACGCAGTATTTT

clone_size: once
v_call: TRBV5-5
j_call: TRBJ1-4
d_call: TRBD1
cdr3_aa: CASSTRTGQVVEKLFF
cdr3_nt: TGTGCCAGCAGCACACGGACAGGACAAGTGGTTGAAAAACTGTTTTTT

clone_size: -
v_call: TRBV5-1
j_call: TRBJ2-3
d_call: -
cdr3_aa: CASKEGSTDTQYF
cdr3_nt: TGCGCCAGCAAAGAGGGAAGCACAGATACGCAGTATTTT

clone_size: -
v_call: TRBV10-3
j_call: TRBJ2-2
d_call: -
cdr3_aa: CAISESNSNTGELFF
cdr3_nt: TGTGCCATCAGTGAGTCGAACTCAAACACCGGGGAGCTGTTTTTT

clone_size: -
v_call: TRBV2
j_call: TRBJ1-2
d_call: -
cdr3_aa: CASTRESYDGYTF
cdr3_nt: TGTGCCAGCACGCGGGAGTCGTACGATGGCTACACCTTC

clone_size: -
v_call: TRBV5-6
j_call: TRBJ2-5
d_call: TRBD2
cdr3_aa: CASSLSLGTSEETQYF
cdr3_nt: TGTGCCAGCAGCCTCTCACTGGGGACTAGCGAAGAGACCCAGTACTTC